The 27 T cell receptor beta chains below all came from one sample that was sequenced in a study of T cell responses to AZD1222 COVID-19 vaccine. TCRdb's table, derived via immunoSEQ multiplex PCR, lists solely in-frame clones and lacks some. Of 75,000 to 95,000 clones in the sample, under 95% were seen once. The source material was peripheral blood, sampled on day 0 of AZD1222 vaccination. These receptors all stem from an adult in good health.

A single count supports this clone. The rearrangement joins TRBV11-1 to TRBJ1-1, with D perhaps TRBD1 (5 bases). Germline CDR1 and CDR2: SGHAT and FQDESV (reference sequence). With 4 bases removed from V and 0 bases from J, the gap between germline ends came to 9 bases. The CDR3 spans 14 residues. In DNA form, the CDR3 reads TGTGCCAGCAGCTCGGGACGGATGAACACTGAAGCTTTCTTT. Translated: CASSSGRMNTEAFF.

V gene TRBV7-8 combines with J gene TRBJ1-5; perhaps TRBD1 as D (6 bases). The CDR3 extends over 16 amino acids. V dropped 2 bases and J dropped 6 bases, with 17 bases sitting between them. Germline CDR1 and CDR2: SGHVS and FQNEAQ. CDR3 nucleotide sequence: TGTGCCAGCAGCTTACTAAGACAGGAAAGGAGTCAGCCCCAGCATTTT. Translating gives CASSLLRQERSQPQHF. The full variable domain, its missing parts supplied by reference TRBV7-8 and TRBJ1-5, is GAGVSQSPRYKVAKRGQDVALRCDPISGHVSLFWYQQALGQGPEFLTYFQNEAQLDKSGLPSDRFFAERPEGSVSTLKIQRTQQEDSAVYLCASSLLRQERSQPQHFGDGTRLSIL.

This rearrangement joins TRBV11-2 to TRBJ2-7; D is ambiguous. CDR1 and CDR2 from the germline V gene are SGHAT and FQNNGV. V lost 5 bases and J 0 bases, leaving 14 bases between the germline ends. This CDR3 contains 15 residues. For the CDR3, the DNA is TGTGCCAGCAGCCCCAATTTTGGCATCTCCTACGAGCAGTACTTC. It is translated as CASSPNFGISYEQYF.

The chain links TRBV30 to TRBJ1-6; 7 bases fit TRBD1. With V trimmed by 2 bases and J by 0 bases, 7 bases remained unmatched. The CDR3 runs to 17 residues. In germline, CDR1 is GTSNPN, CDR2 SVGIG (reference sequence). In nucleotides, the CDR3 is TGTGCCTGGAGTAAAGGGGGCCACAGCTCCTATAATTCACCCCTCCACTTT. Translating it yields CAWSKGGHSSYNSPLHF. Full variable domain (outside the CDR3, taken from reference TRBV30 and TRBJ1-6): SQTIHQWPATLVQPVGSPLSLECTVEGTSNPNLYWYRQAAGRGLQLLFYSVGIGQISSEVPQNLSASRPQDRQFILSSKKLLLSDSGFYLCAWSKGGHSSYNSPLHFGNGTRLTVT.

The gene calls are TRBV6-5 and TRBJ1-4, with D tentatively TRBD1 (5 bases). V was pared by 6 bases and J by 5 bases, with 13 bases between. This CDR3 has 14 residues. The V gene's germline CDR1 is MNHEY and CDR2 SVGAGI. The CDR3 is CASRQQVINEKLFF. CDR3 nucleotides: TGTGCCAGCAGACAACAGGTTATCAATGAAAAACTGTTTTTT.

V gene TRBV6-4 combines with J gene TRBJ2-5; possibly TRBD1 for D (6 bases). CDR1 and CDR2 from the germline V gene are MRHNA and SNTAGT. The CDR3 has 13 residues. Between the trimmed V and J ends, which lost 3 bases and 4 bases, there was a span of 9 bases. The CDR3 spells CASSELQGETQYF. The CDR3 coding sequence is TGTGCCAGCAGTGAACTACAGGGAGAGACCCAGTACTTC.

The chain is built from TRBV28 and TRBJ1-5; no firm D call. Germline V gene sequence: CDR1 MDHEN, CDR2 SYDVKM. The CDR3 sequence is 14 residues long. Trimming cost V 7 bases and J 5 bases, with 15 bases left between them. In DNA form, the CDR3 reads TGTGCCAGCACCCTACAGCGACTATATCAGCCCCAGCATTTT. As protein: CASTLQRLYQPQHF.

The chain is built from TRBV11-3 and TRBJ1-6; D remains ambiguous. The CDR3 is 16 residues long. With 4 bases removed from V and 8 bases from J, the gap between germline ends came to 18 bases. The germline V gene has CDR1 SGHNT and CDR2 YENEEA. CDR3 in amino acids: CASSSYLEAEDSPLHF. The DNA for the CDR3 is TGTGCCAGCAGCTCCTATCTCGAGGCAGAGGATTCACCCCTCCACTTT.

The chain combines TRBV3-1 (or the pseudogene TRBV3-2) with TRBJ2-7, with no clear D. The germline V gene encodes CDR1 LGHDT and CDR2 YNNKEL (reference sequence). The V and J ends lost 1 base and 5 bases respectively, with 6 bases between them. The CDR3 runs to 12 residues. The CDR3 nucleotides read TGTGCCAGCAGCCAAGTTGGGGACGAGCAGTACTTC. It translates to CASSQVGDEQYF.

The chain links TRBV5-6 to TRBJ1-1; D remains unclear. In germline, CDR1 is SGHDT, CDR2 YYEEEE. The germline V and J ends were trimmed by 0 bases and 9 bases, with 12 bases remaining between them. There are 13 residues in the CDR3. CDR3: CASSLGMELKAFF. CDR3 nucleotide sequence: TGTGCCAGCAGCTTGGGTATGGAATTAAAAGCTTTCTTT.

V usage is TRBV7-6 and J usage is TRBJ2-2; D is perhaps TRBD1 (5 bases). The CDR3 loop spans 15 amino acids. V lost 1 base and J 7 bases, leaving 13 bases between the germline ends. From germline, CDR1 is SGHVS and CDR2 FNYEAQ. The CDR3 region has the DNA TGTGCCAGCAGCTTAGGACAGCGAAGGGTCGGGGAGCTGTTTTTT. Protein product: CASSLGQRRVGELFF.

The rearrangement joins TRBV7-8 to TRBJ2-4, with 10 bases lining up with TRBD1. Unmatched junction bases numbered 8, after V lost 5 bases and J lost 4 bases. Germline V CDR1 and CDR2: SGHVS, FQNEAQ. CDR3 size: 16 residues. The CDR3 loop is CASSPWTGGSKNIQYF. The CDR3 nucleotides read TGTGCCAGCAGCCCGTGGACAGGGGGTTCTAAAAACATTCAGTACTTC.

This chain links TRBV7-6 with TRBJ2-1; the match to TRBD2 covers 11 bases. Germline values: CDR1 SGHVS, CDR2 FNYEAQ. The V gene end was trimmed by 1 base and the J gene end by 6 bases; junction bases not matched to a gene: 5. The CDR3 has 16 amino acids. The CDR3 DNA reads as TGTGCCAGCAGCTTAGTTAGCGGGGGGGCGGCCAATGAGCAGTTCTTC. Protein sequence: CASSLVSGGAANEQFF.

A single count supports this clone. The chain recombines TRBV6-5 with TRBJ1-5; 7 positions match TRBD1. V lost 6 bases and J lost 6; bases outside the gene matches: 8. This CDR3 contains 14 residues. CDR1 is MNHEY, CDR2 SVGAGI, per germline. CDR3 nucleotide sequence: TGTGCCAGCAGCTGGACAGGAGTAGGTCAGCCCCAGCATTTT. Translation: CASSWTGVGQPQHF.

The CDR3 DNA reads TGTGCCAGCAGAGGTAACAGGGATGCTCCTGGAAACACCATATATTTT. Translation: CASRGNRDAPGNTIYF. This chain joins TRBV2 and TRBJ1-3; possibly TRBD1 for D (6 bases). The CDR3 contains 16 residues. The germline CDR1 and CDR2 sequences are SNHLY and FYNNEI. The V and J ends lost 6 bases and 2 bases respectively, with 17 bases between them.

V is TRBV3-1 (or the pseudogene TRBV3-2) and J is TRBJ1-2; no definite D call. CDR3 size: 15 residues. Per germline, CDR1 LGHDT and CDR2 YNNKEL (reference sequence). Trimming took 0 bases from V and 4 from J, leaving 12 bases between them. The CDR3 here is CASSQDLSTSYGYTF. CDR3 nucleotides: TGTGCCAGCAGCCAAGACCTATCAACTTCCTATGGCTACACCTTC.

The chain is built from TRBV28 and TRBJ2-7, with a weak D call TRBD1 (6 bases). V was shortened by 3 bases and J by 0 bases, with 15 bases between the two germline ends. The CDR3 runs 16 residues. Germline assignment: CDR1 MDHEN and CDR2 SYDVKM. CDR3 bases: TGTGCCAGCAGTTTTGGGGGCCGAACACCCTCCTACGAGCAGTACTTC. Its protein product is CASSFGGRTPSYEQYF.

The V gene is TRBV4-1, the J gene TRBJ2-7; 8 bases are shared with TRBD2. Germline CDR1 is MGHRA and CDR2 is YSYEKL. V lost 0 bases, J lost 2 bases, and 9 bases stayed unmatched. CDR3 length equals 17 residues. CDR3 protein: CASSQEIGREVTYEQYF. CDR3 DNA: TGCGCCAGCAGCCAAGAAATAGGGCGGGAGGTCACCTACGAGCAGTACTTC.

The chain carries TRBV12-3 or TRBV12-4 and TRBJ1-1; D call uncertain. The CDR3 length is 12 residues. V was cut by 3 bases and J by 11 bases, with 13 bases left in between. Here the CDR3 DNA reads TGTGCCAGCAGTTTGGACCGGGTGGGTGCTTTCTTT. Its protein product is CASSLDRVGAFF.

J is TRBJ2-1 and V is TRBV7-9, with TRBD1 matching 7 bases. The CDR3 has 14 amino acids. The J segment lost 2 bases and the V segment lost 11 bases, leaving 9 bases of the junction unmatched. CDR1 is SEHNR and CDR2 is FQNEAQ in the germline V gene (reference sequence). CDR3 region: CAARRQGAYNEQFF. CDR3 nucleotides: TGTGCCGCACGGCGGCAGGGGGCCTACAATGAGCAGTTCTTC.

The chain has TRBV7-8 and TRBJ1-2; D gene unclear. The V end lost 0 bases, the J end lost 4 bases, and 3 bases lay between the germline ends. CDR3 length: 12 residues. Germline lookup yields CDR1 SGHVS and CDR2 FQNEAQ. The CDR3 coding sequence is TGTGCCAGCAGCTTAGCCCGCTATGGCTACACCTTC. Residues: CASSLARYGYTF.

This chain's CDR3 is CSVDRSRPGYDFSNYGYTF. CDR3 bases: TGCAGCGTTGACAGGTCTCGACCGGGATACGACTTTTCTAACTATGGCTACACCTTC. The genes are TRBV29-1 and TRBJ1-2; D gene uncertain. Germline V lookup: CDR1 SQVTM, CDR2 ANQGSEA. This CDR3 region has 19 residues. Trimming took off 3 bases at V and 0 bases at J, with 26 bases between the two ends.

This clone was counted a few times. The chain recombines TRBV6-4 with TRBJ1-3; D call uncertain. V lost 3 bases, J lost 0 bases, and 6 bases lay in between. The germline CDR1 and CDR2 sequences are MRHNA and SNTAGT. The CDR3 loop spans 14 amino acids. CDR3 loop: CASSETASGNTIYF. CDR3 in DNA: TGTGCCAGCAGTGAGACGGCCTCTGGAAACACCATATATTTT.

This clone was observed once. The chain uses TRBV7-2 and TRBJ2-6; 10 bases map to TRBD1. CDR3 length: 16 amino acids. The V gene's germline CDR1 is SGHTA and CDR2 FQGNSA. Trimming removed 6 bases from V and 4 bases from J; junction bases left unmatched: 6. CDR3 sequence reads: CASSMTGGAGANVLTF. CDR3 DNA: TGTGCCAGCAGTATGACAGGGGGCGCCGGGGCCAACGTCCTGACTTTC. The variable domain in full, with the rest retrieved from reference TRBV7-2 and TRBJ2-6, is GAGVSQSPSNKVTEKGKDVELRCDPISGHTALYWYRQSLGQGLEFLIYFQGNSAPDKSGLPSDRFSAERTGGSVSTLTIQRTQQEDSAVYLCASSMTGGAGANVLTFGAGSRLTVL.

The chain recombines TRBV2 with TRBJ2-5; TRBD2 matches at 9 bases. Looked up from germline, CDR1 is SNHLY and CDR2 is FYNNEI. V lost 0 bases, J lost 5 bases, and 4 bases stayed unmatched. The CDR3 length is 15 residues. The chain's CDR3 is CASSEAAGGVETQYF. CDR3 bases: TGTGCCAGCAGTGAAGCGGCGGGAGGGGTGGAGACCCAGTACTTC.

The chain couples TRBV27 to TRBJ2-7; 14 nucleotides match TRBD2. V trimming: 5 bases; J trimming: 9 bases; junction bases outside the gene matches: 15. The CDR3 contains 17 residues. Germline CDR1 MNHEY, CDR2 SMNVEV (reference sequence). The CDR3 DNA is TGTGCCAGCAGTCTTGGACCGGCCGGGACTAGCGGGAGTGGGCAGTACTTC. This translates into CASSLGPAGTSGSGQYF.

Written as DNA, the CDR3 is TGCAGCGTTGGGGTTCCCGGAAACACCATATATTTT. As protein: CSVGVPGNTIYF. This chain links TRBV29-1 with TRBJ1-3, with D unresolved. The CDR3 covers 12 residues. Germline V lookup: CDR1 SQVTM, CDR2 ANQGSEA. Trimming stripped 4 bases from V and 4 bases from J, with 8 bases between.